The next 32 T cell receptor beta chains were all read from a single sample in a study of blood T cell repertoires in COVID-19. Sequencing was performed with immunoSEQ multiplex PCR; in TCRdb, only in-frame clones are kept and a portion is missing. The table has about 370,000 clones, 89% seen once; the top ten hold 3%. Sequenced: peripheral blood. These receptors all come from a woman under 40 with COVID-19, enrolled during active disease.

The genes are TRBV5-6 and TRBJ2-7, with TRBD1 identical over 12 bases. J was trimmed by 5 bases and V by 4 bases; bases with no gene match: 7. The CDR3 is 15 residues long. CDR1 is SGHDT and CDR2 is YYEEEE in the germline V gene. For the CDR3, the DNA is TGTGCCAGCAGCCGGGCCGGGACAGGGGGCCACGAGCAGTACGTC. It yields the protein CASSRAGTGGHEQYV.

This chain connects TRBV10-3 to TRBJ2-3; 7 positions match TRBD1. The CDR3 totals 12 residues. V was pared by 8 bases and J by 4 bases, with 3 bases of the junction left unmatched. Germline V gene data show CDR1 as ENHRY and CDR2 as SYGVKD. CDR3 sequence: CAIRDRPDTQYF. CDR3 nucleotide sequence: TGTGCCATCCGGGACAGACCAGATACGCAGTATTTT.

The CDR3 sequence: CASSPGAIATDNEQFF. CDR3 coding DNA: TGTGCCAGCAGCCCTGGTGCGATAGCTACCGACAATGAGCAGTTCTTC. The chain combines TRBV3-1 (or the pseudogene TRBV3-2) with TRBJ2-1; D is ambiguous. This CDR3 comprises 16 residues. Trimming stripped 4 bases from V and 5 bases from J, with 18 bases between. Germline CDR1 reads LGHDT; CDR2 reads YNNKEL (reference sequence).

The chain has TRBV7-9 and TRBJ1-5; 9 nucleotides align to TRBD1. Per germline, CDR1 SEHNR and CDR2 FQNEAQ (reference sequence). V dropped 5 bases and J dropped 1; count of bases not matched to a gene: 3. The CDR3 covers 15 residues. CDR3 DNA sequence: TGTGCCAGCAGCAGTGGACAGGGGAGCAATCAGCCCCAGCATTTT. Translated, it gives CASSSGQGSNQPQHF.

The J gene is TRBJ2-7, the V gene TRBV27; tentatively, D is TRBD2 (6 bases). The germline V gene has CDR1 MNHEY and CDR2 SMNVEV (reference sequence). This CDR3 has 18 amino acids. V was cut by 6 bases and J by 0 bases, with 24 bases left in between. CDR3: CASRKELRTGVSSYEQYF. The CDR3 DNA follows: TGTGCCAGCAGAAAAGAGTTGAGAACGGGGGTGAGCTCCTACGAGCAGTACTTC.

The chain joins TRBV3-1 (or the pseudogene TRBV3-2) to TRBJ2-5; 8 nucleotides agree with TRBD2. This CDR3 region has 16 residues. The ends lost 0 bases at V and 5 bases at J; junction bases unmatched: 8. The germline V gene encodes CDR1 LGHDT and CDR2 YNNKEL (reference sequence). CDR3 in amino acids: CASSQDFGGGWETQYF. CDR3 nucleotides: TGTGCCAGCAGCCAAGATTTTGGCGGGGGGTGGGAGACCCAGTACTTC.

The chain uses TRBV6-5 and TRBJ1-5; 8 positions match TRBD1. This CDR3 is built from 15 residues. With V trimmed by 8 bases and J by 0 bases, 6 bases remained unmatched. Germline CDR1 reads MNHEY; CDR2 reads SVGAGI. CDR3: CASATGGTSNQPQHF. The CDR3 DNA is TGTGCCAGCGCTACAGGGGGAACTAGCAATCAGCCCCAGCATTTT.

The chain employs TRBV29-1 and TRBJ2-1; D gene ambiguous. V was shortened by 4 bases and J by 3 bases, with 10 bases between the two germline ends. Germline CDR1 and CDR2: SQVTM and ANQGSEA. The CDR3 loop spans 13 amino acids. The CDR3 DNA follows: TGCAGCGTTGGCGGAAGAAACTACAATGAGCAGTTCTTC. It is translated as CSVGGRNYNEQFF.

The CDR3 DNA follows: TGCGCCAGCAGCTTAAGACCCAGGGGGGAGAACACTGAAGCTTTCTTT. Its protein product is CASSLRPRGENTEAFF. The chain uses TRBV5-1 and TRBJ1-1; 7 nucleotides agree with TRBD1. Germline CDR1 SGHRS, CDR2 YFSETQ. The CDR3 has 16 residues. Trimming at V came to 2 bases and at J to 1 base, leaving 8 bases not matched to a gene.

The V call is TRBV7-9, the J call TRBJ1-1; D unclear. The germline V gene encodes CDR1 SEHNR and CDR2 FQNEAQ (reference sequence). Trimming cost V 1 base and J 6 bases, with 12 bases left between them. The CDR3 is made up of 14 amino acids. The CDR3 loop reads CASSLDVGHPEAFF. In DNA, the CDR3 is TGTGCCAGCAGCTTAGACGTGGGCCATCCTGAAGCTTTCTTT. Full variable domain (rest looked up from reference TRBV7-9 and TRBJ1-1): DTGVSQNPRHKITKRGQNVTFRCDPISEHNRLYWYRQTLGQGPEFLTYFQNEAQLEKSRLLSDRFSAERPKGSFSTLEIQRTEQGDSAMYLCASSLDVGHPEAFFGQGTRLTVV.

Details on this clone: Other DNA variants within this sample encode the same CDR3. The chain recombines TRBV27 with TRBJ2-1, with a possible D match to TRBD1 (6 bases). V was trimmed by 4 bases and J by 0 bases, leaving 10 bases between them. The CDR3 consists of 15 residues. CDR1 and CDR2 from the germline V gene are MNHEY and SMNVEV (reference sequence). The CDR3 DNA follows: TGTGCCAGCAGTTCGGGGACAAGCTCCTACAATGAGCAGTTCTTC. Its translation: CASSSGTSSYNEQFF.

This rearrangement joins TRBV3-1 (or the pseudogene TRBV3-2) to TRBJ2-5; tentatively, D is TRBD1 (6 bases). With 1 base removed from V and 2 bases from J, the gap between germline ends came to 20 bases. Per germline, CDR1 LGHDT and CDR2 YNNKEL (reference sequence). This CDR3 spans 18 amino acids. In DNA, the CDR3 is TGTGCCAGCAGCCAAGCCCTTTCTGGGACACCACCTCAAGAGACCCAGTACTTC. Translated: CASSQALSGTPPQETQYF.

The CDR3 here is CATEDRANSPLHF. In DNA, the CDR3 is TGTGCCACCGAAGACAGGGCCAATTCACCCCTCCACTTT. The chain couples TRBV6-5 to TRBJ1-6; 7 bases map to TRBD1. Per germline, CDR1 MNHEY and CDR2 SVGAGI. The CDR3 is 13 amino acids. V shed 10 bases and J 7 bases; nucleotides not matched to a gene: 7.

In DNA form, the CDR3 reads TGTGCCAGCTTTACGGGACTAGCGGGAGGGCCAGGGCAGTTCTTC. This codes for CASFTGLAGGPGQFF. V and J are TRBV28 and TRBJ2-1, with TRBD2 identical over 16 bases. Per germline, CDR1 MDHEN and CDR2 SYDVKM. Losses at the gene ends were 8 bases for V and 12 bases for J; bases not matched to a gene: 10. This CDR3 is built from 15 residues.

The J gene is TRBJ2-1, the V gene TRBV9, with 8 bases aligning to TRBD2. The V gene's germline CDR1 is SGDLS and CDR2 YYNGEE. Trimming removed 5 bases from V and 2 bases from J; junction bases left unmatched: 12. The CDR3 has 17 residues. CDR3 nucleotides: TGTGCCAGCAGTCCCCCGCCTACAGCGGGGGCCTACAATGAGCAGTTCTTC. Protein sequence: CASSPPPTAGAYNEQFF.

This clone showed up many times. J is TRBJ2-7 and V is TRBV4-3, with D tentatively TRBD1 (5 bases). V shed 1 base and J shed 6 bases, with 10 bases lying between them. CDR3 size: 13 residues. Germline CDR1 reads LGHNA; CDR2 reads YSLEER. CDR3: CASSQVQGAEQYF. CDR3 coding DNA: TGCGCCAGCAGCCAAGTACAAGGGGCCGAGCAGTACTTC.

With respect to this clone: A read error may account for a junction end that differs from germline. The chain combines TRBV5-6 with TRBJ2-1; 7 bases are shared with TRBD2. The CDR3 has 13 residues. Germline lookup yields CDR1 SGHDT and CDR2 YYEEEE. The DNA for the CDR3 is TGTGCCAGCACCTTGGGAGGGTACAATGAGCAGTTCTTC. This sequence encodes CASTLGGYNEQFF.

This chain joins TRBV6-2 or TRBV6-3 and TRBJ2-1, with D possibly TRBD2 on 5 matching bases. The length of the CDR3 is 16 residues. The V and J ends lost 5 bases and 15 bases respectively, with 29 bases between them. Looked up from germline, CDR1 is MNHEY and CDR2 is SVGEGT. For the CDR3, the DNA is TGTGCCAGCAGTAAGCCGACTCCCGCGGCAAAGCCGGCGGGGTTCTTC. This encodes CASSKPTPAAKPAGFF.

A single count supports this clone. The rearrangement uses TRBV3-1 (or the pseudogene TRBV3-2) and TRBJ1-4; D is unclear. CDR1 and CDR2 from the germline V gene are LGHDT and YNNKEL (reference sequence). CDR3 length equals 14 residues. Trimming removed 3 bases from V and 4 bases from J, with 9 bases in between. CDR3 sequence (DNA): TGTGCCAGCAGCCAGGGCACAGTTAATGAAAAACTGTTTTTT. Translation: CASSQGTVNEKLFF.

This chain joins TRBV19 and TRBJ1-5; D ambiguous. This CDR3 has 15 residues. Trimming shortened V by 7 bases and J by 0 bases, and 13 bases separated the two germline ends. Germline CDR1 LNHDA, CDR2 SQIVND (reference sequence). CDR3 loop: CASKKQVYSNQPQHF. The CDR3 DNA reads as TGTGCCAGTAAGAAGCAGGTTTATAGCAATCAGCCCCAGCATTTT.

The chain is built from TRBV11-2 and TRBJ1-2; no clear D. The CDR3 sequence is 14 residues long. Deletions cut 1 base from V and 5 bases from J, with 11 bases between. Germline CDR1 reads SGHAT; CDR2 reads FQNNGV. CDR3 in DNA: TGTGCCAGCAGCTTAGTAAGATCGGGATATGGCTACACCTTC. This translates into CASSLVRSGYGYTF.

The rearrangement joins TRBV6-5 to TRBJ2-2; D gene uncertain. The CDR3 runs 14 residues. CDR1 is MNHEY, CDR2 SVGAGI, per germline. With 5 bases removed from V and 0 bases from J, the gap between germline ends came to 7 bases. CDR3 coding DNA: TGTGCCAGCAGTCTCCAGACGAACACCGGGGAGCTGTTTTTT. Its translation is CASSLQTNTGELFF.

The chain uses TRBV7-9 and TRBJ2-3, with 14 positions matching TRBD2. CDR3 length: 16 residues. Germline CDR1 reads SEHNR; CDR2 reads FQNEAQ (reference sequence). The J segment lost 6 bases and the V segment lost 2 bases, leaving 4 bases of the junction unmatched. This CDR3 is CASSLMTSGRADTQYF. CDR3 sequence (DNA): TGTGCCAGCAGCTTAATGACTAGCGGGAGGGCCGATACGCAGTATTTT.

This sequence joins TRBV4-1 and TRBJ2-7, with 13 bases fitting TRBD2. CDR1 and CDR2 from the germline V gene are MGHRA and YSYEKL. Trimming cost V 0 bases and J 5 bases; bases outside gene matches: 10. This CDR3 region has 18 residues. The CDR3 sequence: CASSQDESTSGRAHEQYV. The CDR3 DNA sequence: TGCGCCAGCAGCCAAGATGAAAGTACTAGCGGGAGGGCCCACGAGCAGTACGTC.

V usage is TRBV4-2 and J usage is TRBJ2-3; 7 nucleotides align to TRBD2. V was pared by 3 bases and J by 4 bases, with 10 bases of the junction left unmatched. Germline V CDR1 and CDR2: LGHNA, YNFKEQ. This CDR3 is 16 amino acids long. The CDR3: CASSQDSGGGADTQYF. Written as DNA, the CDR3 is TGTGCCAGCAGCCAGGACTCGGGAGGAGGAGCAGATACGCAGTATTTT.

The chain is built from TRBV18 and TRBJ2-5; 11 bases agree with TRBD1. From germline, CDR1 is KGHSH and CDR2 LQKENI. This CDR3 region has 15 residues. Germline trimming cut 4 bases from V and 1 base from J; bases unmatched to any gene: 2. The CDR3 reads CASSLGTGGQETQYF. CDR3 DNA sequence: TGTGCCAGCTCACTGGGGACAGGGGGCCAAGAGACCCAGTACTTC.

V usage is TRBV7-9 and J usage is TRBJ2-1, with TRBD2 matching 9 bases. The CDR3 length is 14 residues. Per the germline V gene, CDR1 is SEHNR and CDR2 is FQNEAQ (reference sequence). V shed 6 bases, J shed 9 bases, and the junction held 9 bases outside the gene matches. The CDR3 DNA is TGTGCCAGCAGAGGCGGGGGGGCTTTAGGTGAGCAGTTCTTC. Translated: CASRGGGALGEQFF.

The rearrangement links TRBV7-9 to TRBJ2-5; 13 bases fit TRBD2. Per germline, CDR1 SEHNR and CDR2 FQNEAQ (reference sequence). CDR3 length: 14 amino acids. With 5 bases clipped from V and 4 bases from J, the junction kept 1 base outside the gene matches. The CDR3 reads CASSRLAGGETQYF. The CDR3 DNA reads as TGTGCCAGCAGCCGACTAGCGGGGGGAGAGACCCAGTACTTC.

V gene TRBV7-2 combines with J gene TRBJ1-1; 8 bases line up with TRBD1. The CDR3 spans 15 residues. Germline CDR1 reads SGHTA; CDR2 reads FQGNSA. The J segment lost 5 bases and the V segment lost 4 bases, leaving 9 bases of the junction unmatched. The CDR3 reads CASSSRQGSWTEAFF. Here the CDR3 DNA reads TGTGCCAGCAGCTCTCGACAGGGGAGTTGGACTGAAGCTTTCTTT.

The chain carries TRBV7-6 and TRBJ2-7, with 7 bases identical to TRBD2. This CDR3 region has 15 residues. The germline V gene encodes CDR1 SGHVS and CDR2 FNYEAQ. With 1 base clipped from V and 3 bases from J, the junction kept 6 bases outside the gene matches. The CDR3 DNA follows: TGTGCCAGCAGCTTAGGGGAGGGGATAGGCTACGAGCAGTACGTC. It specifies CASSLGEGIGYEQYV.

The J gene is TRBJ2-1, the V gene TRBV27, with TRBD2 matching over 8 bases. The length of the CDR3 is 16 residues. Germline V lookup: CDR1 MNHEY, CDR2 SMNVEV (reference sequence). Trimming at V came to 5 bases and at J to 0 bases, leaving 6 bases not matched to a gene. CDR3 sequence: CASSPTGTSSYNEQFF. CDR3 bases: TGTGCCAGCAGTCCCACCGGGACTAGCTCCTACAATGAGCAGTTCTTC.

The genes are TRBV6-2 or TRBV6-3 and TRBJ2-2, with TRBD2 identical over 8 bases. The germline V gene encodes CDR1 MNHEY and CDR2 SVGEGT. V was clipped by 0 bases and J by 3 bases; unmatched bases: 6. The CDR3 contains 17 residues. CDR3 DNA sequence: TGTGCCAGCAGTTACTCGAGATTGCGGGGGGACACCGGGGAGCTGTTTTTT. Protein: CASSYSRLRGDTGELFF.